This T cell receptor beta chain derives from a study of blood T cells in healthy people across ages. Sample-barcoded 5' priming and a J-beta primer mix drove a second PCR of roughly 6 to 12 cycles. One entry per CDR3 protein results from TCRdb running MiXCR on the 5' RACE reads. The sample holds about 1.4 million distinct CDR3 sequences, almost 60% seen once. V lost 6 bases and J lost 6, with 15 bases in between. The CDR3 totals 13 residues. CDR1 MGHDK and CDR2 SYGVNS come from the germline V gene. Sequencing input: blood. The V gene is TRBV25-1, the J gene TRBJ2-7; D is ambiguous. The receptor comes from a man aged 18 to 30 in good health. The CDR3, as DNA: TGTGCCAGCAGCCCCCTAGGTGGCACCGAGCAGTACTTC. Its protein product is CASSPLGGTEQYF.